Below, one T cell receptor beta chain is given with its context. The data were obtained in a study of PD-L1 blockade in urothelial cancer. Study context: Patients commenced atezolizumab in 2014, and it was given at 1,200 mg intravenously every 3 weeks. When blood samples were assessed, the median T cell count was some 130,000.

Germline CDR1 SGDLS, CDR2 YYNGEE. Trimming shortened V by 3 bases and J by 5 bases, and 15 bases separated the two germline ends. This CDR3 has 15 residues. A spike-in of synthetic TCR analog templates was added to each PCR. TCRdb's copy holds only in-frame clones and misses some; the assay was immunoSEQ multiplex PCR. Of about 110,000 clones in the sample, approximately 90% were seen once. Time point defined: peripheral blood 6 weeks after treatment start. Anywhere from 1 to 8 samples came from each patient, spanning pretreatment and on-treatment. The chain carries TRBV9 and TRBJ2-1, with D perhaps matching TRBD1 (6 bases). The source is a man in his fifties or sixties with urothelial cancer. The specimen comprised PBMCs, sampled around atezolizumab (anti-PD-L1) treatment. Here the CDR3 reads CASSARVGANNEQFF. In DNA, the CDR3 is TGTGCCAGCAGCGCCAGGGTGGGGGCCAACAATGAGCAGTTCTTC.